The 27 T cell receptor beta chains listed next were all sequenced from one sample in a study of low-dose radiotherapy and immunotherapy resistance in tumors. The time point here: before trial treatment. Covering alpha and beta chains, TRAV- and TRBV-specific primers were used for the first-strand cDNA. The authors amplified TCRs for roughly 20 PCR cycles with a constant-region primer and a V-primer adapter. TCRdb ran MiXCR on the reads and lists one entry per CDR3 protein. The data contain tens of thousands of distinct CDR3 sequences, roughly 19% of them singletons. This material consisted of PBMCs, taken before treatment. All receptors derive from a male donor with prostate cancer.

This clonotype was recorded at least ten times. V gene TRBV6-5 combines with J gene TRBJ1-1; no clear D gene. The CDR3 contains 17 residues. Germline CDR1 is MNHEY and CDR2 is SVGAGI. The V end lost 0 bases, the J end lost 5 bases, and 19 bases lay between the germline ends. The CDR3 here is CASSYSSGFGGKTEAFF. The CDR3 coding sequence is TGTGCCAGCAGTTACTCTTCGGGATTTGGAGGCAAGACTGAAGCTTTCTTT.

The V gene is TRBV5-3, the J gene TRBJ2-2; 13 positions agree with TRBD2. TRBV5-3 is an open reading frame, and its role is uncertain. The CDR3 length is 16 residues. J gave up 6 bases and V 8 bases, and 10 bases lay outside the gene matches. The CDR3 region has the DNA TGTGCCAGCAGCGAGGGACTAGCGGGGACACCCGGGGAGCTGTTTTTT. The encoded protein is CASSEGLAGTPGELFF.

At least ten counts were recorded for this clonotype. The chain employs TRBV29-1 and TRBJ2-5, with 7 bases matching TRBD1. V was pared by 7 bases and J by 5 bases, with 7 bases of the junction left unmatched. This CDR3 contains 12 residues. Germline lookup yields CDR1 SQVTM and CDR2 ANQGSEA. The CDR3 protein is CSAADRRETQYF. The CDR3 DNA sequence: TGCAGCGCAGCGGACAGGCGGGAGACCCAGTACTTC.

This clonotype came up many times. J is TRBJ2-7 and V is TRBV14; weak D call: TRBD1 (5 bases). Per the germline V gene, CDR1 is SGHDN and CDR2 is FVKESK. Trimming shortened V by 3 bases and J by 2 bases, and 14 bases separated the two germline ends. This CDR3 has 15 residues. The CDR3 loop reads CASSHNQGWPYEQYF. The CDR3 DNA reads TGTGCCAGCAGCCATAACCAGGGTTGGCCCTACGAGCAGTACTTC.

The gene calls are TRBV5-5 and TRBJ1-5; 10 positions agree with TRBD1. The CDR3 extends over 14 amino acids. V lost 3 bases and J lost 5; bases outside the gene matches: 2. Germline loops: CDR1 SGHKS, CDR2 YYEKEE (reference sequence). CDR3 loop: CASSWDRGDQPQHF. The CDR3 nucleotides are TGTGCCAGCAGCTGGGACAGGGGCGATCAGCCCCAGCATTTT.

Many counts were recorded for this clonotype. The chain joins TRBV20-1 to TRBJ1-1; 11 bases are shared with TRBD1. CDR3 length: 15 amino acids. The V gene's germline CDR1 is DFQATT and CDR2 SNEGSKA (reference sequence). Germline trimming cut 4 bases from V and 6 bases from J; bases unmatched to any gene: 10. For the CDR3, the DNA is TGCAGTGCTACCCGGGACAGGGGGGTTCGTTCTGAAGCTTTCTTT. It translates to CSATRDRGVRSEAFF.

Remarks on this clonotype: A far larger clone is a single base away, which makes a read error likely. The chain combines TRBV28 with TRBJ2-5, with D perhaps matching TRBD1 (5 bases). CDR1 is MDHEN, CDR2 SYDVKM, per germline. The V end was cut by 10 bases, the J end by 4 bases, with 16 bases between. This CDR3 comprises 13 residues. The CDR3 nucleotides are TGTGCCACCTCCCAGGGTTCAATAGAGACCCAGTACTTC. This sequence encodes CATSQGSIETQYF.

This chain joins TRBV12-3 or TRBV12-4 and TRBJ2-7; D gene ambiguous. The CDR3 runs to 12 residues. V was trimmed by 6 bases and J by 6 bases, leaving 12 bases between them. CDR3 sequence (DNA): TGTGCCAGCAGCCGAATTTCGGGCGAGCAGTACTTC. It encodes CASSRISGEQYF.

This clonotype was seen at least ten times. The chain carries TRBV18 and TRBJ2-1; 12 positions agree with TRBD1. The V and J ends lost 4 bases and 7 bases, in that order; junction bases with no gene match: 11. Germline CDR1 reads KGHSH; CDR2 reads LQKENI. There are 17 residues in the CDR3. CDR3 in amino acids: CASSRASGQGAGNEQFF. DNA for the CDR3: TGTGCCAGCTCACGCGCGTCGGGACAGGGGGCGGGTAATGAGCAGTTCTTC.

This clonotype was recorded at least ten times. The chain employs TRBV4-1 and TRBJ1-1; no clear D gene. Germline CDR1 is MGHRA and CDR2 is YSYEKL. The CDR3 runs 11 residues. V lost 10 bases and J 1 base, leaving 7 bases between the germline ends. The CDR3 nucleotides are TGCGCCATGGTCACGAACACTGAAGCTTTCTTT. The encoded protein is CAMVTNTEAFF.

In its sample, this clonotype was seen many times. The V and J genes are TRBV18 and TRBJ1-1; D remains unclear. Trimming stripped 0 bases from V and 1 base from J, with 9 bases between. Germline V gene lookup returns CDR1 KGHSH and CDR2 LQKENI. The CDR3 has 15 residues. CDR3 residues: CASSPPVGGNTEAFF. Here the CDR3 DNA reads TGTGCCAGCTCACCACCTGTGGGTGGGAACACTGAAGCTTTCTTT.

This clonotype was counted many times. The V gene is TRBV6-1, the J gene TRBJ1-5; TRBD1 aligns across 7 bases. This CDR3 is 16 amino acids long. The germline gives CDR1 MNHNS, CDR2 SASEGT. V gave up 0 bases and J gave up 4 bases; unmatched junction bases: 6. The CDR3 DNA reads as TGTGCCAGCAGTGAAGCGCTGGGACAGATTAATCAGCCCCAGCATTTT. This encodes CASSEALGQINQPQHF.

This clonotype was picked up many times. The rearrangement links TRBV4-1 to TRBJ2-7, with D possibly TRBD1 on 5 matching bases. Germline CDR1 reads MGHRA; CDR2 reads YSYEKL. The V gene lost 0 bases and the J gene lost 3 bases, with 9 bases spanning the gap. The CDR3 covers 14 residues. The CDR3 DNA sequence: TGCGCCAGCAGCCAAGATCTGCAGGGCTACGAGCAGTACTTC. It is translated as CASSQDLQGYEQYF.

This clonotype was counted at least ten times. The chain combines TRBV5-1 with TRBJ2-7; TRBD1 aligns across 7 bases. Germline V gene sequence: CDR1 SGHRS, CDR2 YFSETQ. V trimming: 4 bases; J trimming: 3 bases; junction bases outside the gene matches: 10. CDR3 length: 15 residues. The CDR3, as DNA: TGCGCCAGCAGCAATGGGACAGCCCCCGACTACGAGCAGTACTTC. Protein sequence: CASSNGTAPDYEQYF.

This clonotype was observed many times. CDR3 sequence: CASTWGGGTGELFF. DNA of the CDR3: TGTGCCAGCACCTGGGGGGGAGGCACCGGGGAGCTGTTTTTT. This rearrangement joins TRBV12-3 or TRBV12-4 to TRBJ2-2, with 7 bases matching TRBD2. V trimming: 7 bases; J trimming: 4 bases; junction bases outside the gene matches: 6. The CDR3 extends over 14 amino acids.

This chain uses TRBV7-2 with TRBJ1-1; D possibly corresponds to TRBD1 (5 bases). This CDR3 has 13 amino acids. Germline V CDR1 and CDR2: SGHTA, FQGNSA. V lost 4 bases and J 7 bases, leaving 13 bases between the germline ends. The chain's CDR3 is CASSSFGGGEAFF. Written as DNA, the CDR3 is TGTGCCAGCAGCTCCTTTGGGGGGGGTGAAGCTTTCTTT.

This clonotype was counted many times. The chain carries TRBV7-6 and TRBJ2-7; D gene ambiguous. The germline gives CDR1 SGHVS, CDR2 FNYEAQ. This CDR3 spans 14 amino acids. Trimming left V 0 bases short and J 3 bases short, with 9 bases between. The CDR3 DNA is TGTGCCAGCAGCTTAGCTAGTTCAGGCTACGAGCAGTACTTC. This sequence encodes CASSLASSGYEQYF.

About this clonotype: A read error is likely here: a far larger clone is one base away. The chain has TRBV20-1 and TRBJ2-5, with D unclear. Trimming pared 6 bases from V and 11 bases from J, leaving 16 bases between. This CDR3 comprises 11 residues. From germline, CDR1 is DFQATT and CDR2 SNEGSKA (reference sequence). DNA for the CDR3: TGCAGTGCCCACTCCTACAATGAGCAGTACTTC. This encodes CSAHSYNEQYF.

Ten or more counts support this clonotype. The chain combines TRBV5-5 with TRBJ1-1; D not certain. CDR3 length: 16 amino acids. V lost 3 bases, J lost 3 bases, and 18 bases lay in between. Germline CDR1 reads SGHKS; CDR2 reads YYEKEE (reference sequence). CDR3 DNA: TGTGCCAGCAGCTCCCCGAATGATCGACGGGACACTGAAGCTTTCTTT. Translation: CASSSPNDRRDTEAFF.

Points on this clonotype: It differs at one base from a far larger clone, so likely a read error. The chain carries TRBV5-1 and TRBJ2-5; tentatively, D is TRBD1 or TRBD2 (6 bases each). CDR1 SGHRS and CDR2 YFSETQ come from the germline V gene. This CDR3 has 14 amino acids. The V gene lost 7 bases and the J gene lost 11 bases, with 24 bases spanning the gap. The CDR3 spells CASAHRGHKNEQYF. DNA for the CDR3: TGCGCCAGCGCCCACCGGGGGCACAAAAATGAGCAGTACTTC.

This clonotype was seen at least ten times. V usage is TRBV19 and J usage is TRBJ1-1; unclear D gene. Germline assignment: CDR1 LNHDA and CDR2 SQIVND (reference sequence). There are 14 residues in the CDR3. V lost 5 bases to trimming and J lost 4 bases, with 14 bases between them. CDR3 protein: CASSLRVGPTEAFF. The CDR3 region has the DNA TGTGCCAGTAGTTTAAGGGTGGGTCCCACTGAAGCTTTCTTT. Using reference TRBV19 and TRBJ1-1 for the parts outside the CDR3, the full variable domain is DGGITQSPKYLFRKEGQNVTLSCEQNLNHDAMYWYRQDPGQGLRLIYYSQIVNDFQKGDIAEGYSVSREKKESFPLTVTSAQKNPTAFYLCASSLRVGPTEAFFGQGTRLTVV.

This clonotype was counted at least ten times. One junction end disagrees with the germline gene, perhaps due to a read error. The CDR3 bases are TGTGCCAGCAGCGTAGGGGGAGATACGCAGTATTTT. It specifies CASSVGGDTQYF. The chain couples TRBV13 to TRBJ2-3; possible D gene TRBD1, 6 bases. In germline, CDR1 is PRHDT, CDR2 FYEKMQ (reference sequence). The CDR3 covers 12 residues.

This clonotype showed up many times. The rearrangement joins TRBV7-2 to TRBJ1-3, with D possibly being TRBD1 (6 bases). Germline CDR1 SGHTA, CDR2 FQGNSA. The ends were cut back, 3 bases at V and 0 bases at J, with 12 bases in the middle. The CDR3 length is 16 residues. CDR3 nucleotide sequence: TGTGCCAGCAGCTTGAATGCAGGGGACTCTGGAAACACCATATATTTT. This encodes CASSLNAGDSGNTIYF.

To note about this clonotype: A far larger clone differs by one base, so this is likely a read error. The gene calls are TRBV6-1 and TRBJ1-2; D perhaps matches TRBD1 (6 bases). CDR1 is MNHNS, CDR2 SASEGT, per germline. This CDR3 has 13 amino acids. CDR3 sequence reads: CVSRLRTVYGYTF. The CDR3 DNA follows: TGCGTCAGCCGCCTCAGGACAGTCTATGGCTACACCTTC.

This clonotype appeared many times. The chain has TRBV20-1 and TRBJ2-7, with a tentative D call TRBD1 (6 bases). Trimming stripped 3 bases from V and 3 bases from J, with 9 bases between. Germline V gene sequence: CDR1 DFQATT, CDR2 SNEGSKA (reference sequence). CDR3 length: 12 residues. In DNA form, the CDR3 reads TGCAGTGCTAGGGCGGACAGCTACGAGCAGTACTTC. This translates into CSARADSYEQYF.

The sample holds many counts of this clonotype. This chain connects TRBV11-2 to TRBJ1-5; D remains unclear. Germline CDR1 is SGHAT and CDR2 is FQNNGV. V was clipped by 5 bases and J by 8 bases, with 13 bases between them. The CDR3 covers 13 residues. This CDR3 is CASSPESFEPQHF. The CDR3 DNA sequence: TGTGCCAGCAGCCCGGAGTCTTTTGAGCCCCAGCATTTT.

This clonotype came up many times. This chain joins TRBV20-1 and TRBJ2-7; D assignment may be TRBD1 or TRBD2 (6 bases each). V was shortened by 5 bases and J by 6 bases, with 17 bases between the two germline ends. The length of the CDR3 is 13 residues. Per the germline V gene, CDR1 is DFQATT and CDR2 is SNEGSKA (reference sequence). The CDR3 DNA follows: TGCAGTGCTGGTACCGGGGGCAGGGGCGAGCAGTACTTC. This sequence encodes CSAGTGGRGEQYF.